A single sample is the source of the 5 T cell receptor beta chains below, sequenced in a study of blood T cells in healthy people across ages. Then a second PCR, running roughly 6 to 11 cycles, was carried out with a sample-barcoded 5' primer and a J-beta primer mix. TCRdb reprocessed the 5' RACE reads with MiXCR, giving one entry per CDR3 protein. The sample yields under 800,000 distinct CDR3 sequences, roughly 20% seen once. Sample: blood. These receptors were taken from a man aged 70 or older in good health.

This clonotype was seen more than once but under ten times. V gene TRBV3-1 combines with J gene TRBJ2-6; perhaps TRBD1 as D (6 bases). The germline V and J ends were trimmed by 2 bases and 0 bases, with 17 bases remaining between them. Germline V gene sequence: CDR1 LGHDT, CDR2 YNNKEL (reference sequence). The length of the CDR3 is 19 residues. CDR3 in amino acids: CASSQIYLQGSSGANVLTF. The CDR3 bases are TGTGCCAGCAGCCAAATTTACCTACAGGGTAGCTCTGGGGCCAACGTCCTGACTTTC.

Turning to this clonotype: Mismatch with germline at one junction end may stem from a read error. The rearrangement links TRBV7-2 to TRBJ2-3, with a weak D call TRBD2 (5 bases). Germline values: CDR1 SGHTA, CDR2 FQGNSA. The CDR3 contains 15 residues. The CDR3 region has the DNA TGCGCCAGCAGCTTTACTTTCGGGGGCACAGATACGCAGTATTTT. Amino acids: CASSFTFGGTDTQYF.

The table lists this clonotype with many counts. This chain connects TRBV7-9 to TRBJ1-1; the match to TRBD1 covers 11 bases. This CDR3 has 14 amino acids. With 5 bases clipped from V and 8 bases from J, the junction kept 7 bases outside the gene matches. The germline V gene encodes CDR1 SEHNR and CDR2 FQNEAQ (reference sequence). The CDR3 loop reads CASSPRTGGREAFF. In nucleotides, the CDR3 is TGTGCCAGCAGCCCTAGGACAGGGGGCAGGGAAGCTTTCTTT.

As for this clonotype: Since a much larger clone is just one base distant, this may be a read error. CDR3 sequence (DNA): TGTGCCAGCAGTTGGACCATCGGGTCAGGTCAAGAGACCCAGTACTTC. This translates into CASSWTIGSGQETQYF. The V call is TRBV27, the J call TRBJ2-5; D uncertain. V gave up 4 bases and J gave up 2 bases, with 17 bases separating them. This CDR3 contains 16 residues. The germline gives CDR1 MNHEY, CDR2 SMNVEV (reference sequence).

The CDR3 region has the DNA TGTGCCAGCAGTTACTCGGGGAGCGGGAGAGATGAAGAGACCCAGTACTTC. This sequence encodes CASSYSGSGRDEETQYF. J is TRBJ2-5 and V is TRBV6-5, with 8 bases identical to TRBD2. This CDR3 is 17 amino acids long. Germline assignment: CDR1 MNHEY and CDR2 SVGAGI. The trim removed 0 bases at V and 3 bases at J, leaving 9 bases unmatched.